Following are 24 T cell receptor beta chains from one sample sequenced in a study of early stage breast cancer tumors. Using immunoSEQ multiplex PCR, the repertoire was profiled, and TCRdb retains in-frame clones only, with some absent. Of about 70,000 clones in the sample, 65% to 85% were seen once. The sequenced material came from blood. The source is a person aged 40 to 49 with breast cancer.

This clone occurred once. The chain employs TRBV27 and TRBJ2-1; the D is unclear. CDR3 length: 14 amino acids. Germline lookup yields CDR1 MNHEY and CDR2 SMNVEV (reference sequence). Trimming pared 6 bases from V and 0 bases from J, leaving 9 bases between. CDR3 nucleotide sequence: TGTGCCAGCAGCCGACGAAGCTCCTACAATGAGCAGTTCTTC. Protein: CASSRRSSYNEQFF.

The sample holds one count of this clone. This sequence joins TRBV7-6 and TRBJ2-7, with TRBD2 matching over 13 bases. The CDR3 spans 15 residues. CDR1 is SGHVS and CDR2 is FNYEAQ in the germline V gene. The trim removed 6 bases at V and 2 bases at J, leaving 4 bases unmatched. The CDR3 DNA is TGTGCCAGCAGTCCGGGACTAGCGGGAACCTACGAGCAGTACTTC. Amino acids: CASSPGLAGTYEQYF. Together with reference TRBV7-6 and TRBJ2-7, the CDR3 gives the full variable domain: GAGVSQSPRYKVTKRGQDVALRCDPISGHVSLYWYRQALGQGPEFLTYFNYEAQQDKSGLPNDRFSAERPEGSISTLTIQRTEQRDSAMYRCASSPGLAGTYEQYFGPGTRLTVT.

The chain has TRBV7-3 and TRBJ2-7; 10 bases align to TRBD1. From germline, CDR1 is SGHTA and CDR2 FQGTGA. The CDR3 sequence is 14 residues long. V shed 5 bases, J shed 6 bases, and the junction held 7 bases outside the gene matches. The DNA for the CDR3 is TGTGCCAGCAGCCCAAGGACAGGGGGTACCGAGCAGTACTTC. Translating gives CASSPRTGGTEQYF.

The rearrangement uses TRBV6-5 and TRBJ2-7; 7 nucleotides line up with TRBD2. V trimming: 0 bases; J trimming: 5 bases; junction bases outside the gene matches: 7. The CDR3 has 15 amino acids. Germline values: CDR1 MNHEY, CDR2 SVGAGI. CDR3 DNA: TGTGCCAGCAGTTACTCGGGGGACTATCTTCACGAGCAGTACTTC. This translates into CASSYSGDYLHEQYF.

This rearrangement joins TRBV13 to TRBJ1-2; TRBD1 is a possible D gene (5 bases). The germline V gene encodes CDR1 PRHDT and CDR2 FYEKMQ (reference sequence). CDR3 length: 17 amino acids. V gave up 0 bases and J gave up 3 bases, with 17 bases separating them. Written as DNA, the CDR3 is TGTGCCAGCAGCTTAGGCCGCCAGGGCCTCAAAGACTATGGCTACACCTTC. It is translated as CASSLGRQGLKDYGYTF.

The V call is TRBV9, the J call TRBJ1-3; D ambiguous. CDR1 and CDR2 (germline): SGDLS, YYNGEE. V lost 1 base to trimming and J lost 0 bases, with 8 bases between them. CDR3 length: 15 residues. CDR3 amino acids: CASSVSGYSGNTIYF. The CDR3 DNA is TGTGCCAGCAGCGTATCAGGTTACTCTGGAAACACCATATATTTT.

The chain is built from TRBV7-9 and TRBJ2-2; tentatively, D is TRBD2 (6 bases). Trimming left V 3 bases short and J 5 bases short, with 7 bases between. The CDR3 loop spans 13 amino acids. In germline, CDR1 is SEHNR, CDR2 FQNEAQ (reference sequence). The CDR3 region has the DNA TGTGCCAGCAGCTTCAGCGGGACCGGGGAGCTGTTTTTT. This sequence encodes CASSFSGTGELFF.

This clone was counted between two and nine times. V is TRBV7-9 and J is TRBJ1-1, with unresolved D. The CDR3 has 13 amino acids. Germline CDR1 reads SEHNR; CDR2 reads FQNEAQ (reference sequence). The V and J ends lost 1 base and 0 bases respectively, with 3 bases between them. The CDR3 spells CASSLDMNTEAFF. The CDR3 DNA reads as TGTGCCAGCAGCTTAGATATGAACACTGAAGCTTTCTTT.

The chain couples TRBV6-5 to TRBJ2-7; perhaps TRBD1 as D (5 bases). Trimming removed 0 bases from V and 0 bases from J, with 12 bases in between. Germline CDR1 is MNHEY and CDR2 is SVGAGI. CDR3 length: 16 residues. The CDR3 DNA sequence: TGTGCCAGCAGTTACTCTGGCAGGGCTAGCTCCTACGAGCAGTACTTC. Protein product: CASSYSGRASSYEQYF.

The chain joins TRBV5-4 to TRBJ2-1; 7 nucleotides align to TRBD2. Germline V gene lookup returns CDR1 SGHNT and CDR2 YYREEE (reference sequence). This CDR3 region has 16 residues. The V segment lost 5 bases and the J segment 3 bases; nucleotides outside the gene matches: 11. CDR3 sequence: CASRATSGKDYNEQFF. CDR3 nucleotides: TGTGCCAGCAGGGCTACCAGCGGGAAGGACTACAATGAGCAGTTCTTC.

This sequence joins TRBV28 and TRBJ2-2; D is unclear. This CDR3 is built from 13 residues. CDR1 and CDR2 from the germline V gene are MDHEN and SYDVKM. Trimming left V 8 bases short and J 4 bases short, with 11 bases between. The CDR3, as DNA: TGTGCCAGCGGCCGGGCCTCCACCGGGGAGCTGTTTTTT. This encodes CASGRASTGELFF.

CDR3 DNA: TGCAGTGCATGGGACGGAGGCTACACCTTC. Its translation: CSAWDGGYTF. The chain employs TRBV20-1 and TRBJ1-2; the D gene is possibly TRBD1 (5 bases). Trimming removed 6 bases at V and 8 bases at J, with 10 bases between. From germline, CDR1 is DFQATT and CDR2 SNEGSKA (reference sequence). There are 10 residues in the CDR3.

This chain links TRBV11-2 with TRBJ1-5; D is unclear. In germline, CDR1 is SGHAT, CDR2 FQNNGV. Trimming took 4 bases from V and 5 from J, leaving 9 bases between them. CDR3 length: 13 amino acids. CDR3 in DNA: TGTGCCAGCAGCTCAATTGTGGATCAGCCCCAGCATTTT. Encoded protein: CASSSIVDQPQHF. Filled out from reference TRBV11-2 and TRBJ1-5, the complete variable domain reads EAGVAQSPRYKIIEKRQSVAFWCNPISGHATLYWYQQILGQGPKLLIQFQNNGVVDDSQLPKDRFSAERLKGVDSTLKIQPAKLEDSAVYLCASSSIVDQPQHFGDGTRLSIL.

The count of this clone is one. V gene TRBV6-4 combines with J gene TRBJ2-7; perhaps D is TRBD1 or TRBD2 (5 bases each). The ends were cut back, 4 bases at V and 3 bases at J, with 13 bases in the middle. Germline lookup yields CDR1 MRHNA and CDR2 SNTAGT. The CDR3 is 14 amino acids. The CDR3 here is CASSVGRHLYEQYF. In DNA form, the CDR3 reads TGTGCCAGCAGTGTGGGACGACACCTCTACGAGCAGTACTTC.

The chain carries TRBV7-9 and TRBJ1-1; D is perhaps TRBD1 (5 bases). V lost 5 bases and J lost 1, with 17 bases in between. There are 16 residues in the CDR3. Germline V gene sequence: CDR1 SEHNR, CDR2 FQNEAQ (reference sequence). Here the CDR3 DNA reads TGTGCCAGCAGCAACACCCAGGGAAGGCCGAACACTGAAGCTTTCTTT. The encoded protein is CASSNTQGRPNTEAFF.

This sequence joins TRBV15 and TRBJ2-1; 8 bases fit TRBD1. This CDR3 is 16 amino acids long. Germline V gene sequence: CDR1 LNHNV, CDR2 YYDKDF (reference sequence). The ends lost 0 bases at V and 0 bases at J; junction bases unmatched: 1. The CDR3 nucleotides are TGTGCCACCAGCAGAGATCAGGGGGCCTCCTACAATGAGCAGTTCTTC. It codes for CATSRDQGASYNEQFF.

This chain joins TRBV11-2 and TRBJ2-5; no clear D. CDR1 and CDR2 (germline): SGHAT, FQNNGV. The length of the CDR3 is 12 residues. Trimming took off 2 bases at V and 4 bases at J, with 5 bases between the two ends. The CDR3 bases are TGTGCCAGCAGCTTAAATCGAGAGACCCAGTACTTC. It yields the protein CASSLNRETQYF.

J is TRBJ2-3 and V is TRBV28; TRBD1 might be the D (6 bases). The V end was cut by 6 bases, the J end by 3 bases, with 13 bases between. This CDR3 region has 14 residues. Germline V gene sequence: CDR1 MDHEN, CDR2 SYDVKM. The CDR3 loop is CASRKTGVTDTQYF. The DNA of the CDR3 is TGTGCCAGCAGGAAGACAGGTGTAACAGATACGCAGTATTTT.

The CDR3 sequence is CASSPQGAGNTIYF. The CDR3, as DNA: TGTGCCAGCAGCCCCCAAGGGGCTGGAAACACCATATATTTT. V is TRBV7-2 and J is TRBJ1-3; D might be TRBD1 (5 bases). The germline CDR1 and CDR2 sequences are SGHTA and FQGNSA. V was shortened by 5 bases and J by 2 bases, with 10 bases between the two germline ends. The CDR3 totals 14 residues.

In this sample, this clone turned up once. The V and J genes are TRBV27 and TRBJ2-2, with D perhaps TRBD2 (5 bases). Trimming took off 3 bases at V and 4 bases at J, with 18 bases between the two ends. The CDR3 consists of 17 residues. Germline loops: CDR1 MNHEY, CDR2 SMNVEV (reference sequence). CDR3 bases: TGTGCCAGCAGTTTGGGAGAGGGAGCAGGAATCACCGGGGAGCTGTTTTTT. Its protein is CASSLGEGAGITGELFF.

The chain couples TRBV5-1 to TRBJ2-2; TRBD1 or TRBD2 may be the D gene (6 bases each). This CDR3 region has 15 residues. Trimming removed 2 bases from V and 4 bases from J, with 12 bases in between. From germline, CDR1 is SGHRS and CDR2 YFSETQ. The CDR3 DNA reads TGCGCCAGCAGCTTTGGCGGAGGGGGCACCGGGGAGCTGTTTTTT. This encodes CASSFGGGGTGELFF.

There are a few counts of this clone. The DNA is omitted, as the CDR3 cannot be located on it reliably, and the CDR3 follows TCRdb's listing. The chain links TRBV2 to TRBJ1-3; TRBD1, as called in the table, went unchecked against the DNA. The CDR3 totals 15 residues, both ends included. CDR1 is SNHLY, CDR2 FYNNEI, per germline. The CDR3: CASSSSGTGGNTIYF.

The J gene is TRBJ2-3, the V gene TRBV5-6; no reliable D call. The germline gives CDR1 SGHDT, CDR2 YYEEEE. V shed 3 bases and J shed 1 base, with 9 bases lying between them. The CDR3 length is 14 residues. The CDR3 nucleotides are TGTGCCAGCAGCTCCGGAATTGGCACAGATACGCAGTATTTT. This encodes CASSSGIGTDTQYF.

The CDR3 protein is CASSLSGQGSSYEQYF. CDR3 sequence (DNA): TGTGCCAGCAGTTTATCGGGGCAGGGGAGCTCCTACGAGCAGTACTTC. This sequence joins TRBV27 and TRBJ2-7; D is perhaps TRBD1 (6 bases). The CDR3 length is 16 residues. Germline V gene lookup returns CDR1 MNHEY and CDR2 SMNVEV (reference sequence). Deletions cut 0 bases from V and 0 bases from J, with 12 bases between.